This T cell receptor (beta chain) came from a study of T cell clones after liver transplantation. In the study overall: Samples came pre-transplant, pre-randomization before withdrawal, and post-randomization after withdrawal ended.

V gave up 0 bases and J gave up 1 base, with 6 bases separating them. Germline values: CDR1 LGHNA, CDR2 YSLEER. The CDR3 contains 14 residues. Notes on the study in general: Donor-reactive sequences fell more than third party-reactive ones, suggesting partial deletion. In two subjects, few donor cells limited the measurable donor-reactive repertoire.

Points on this clone: The target antigen is unknown.

Thawed unstimulated PBMCs were FACS-sorted by CD3, CD4 and CD8 into two populations. TCRdb's table, derived via immunoSEQ multiplex PCR, lists solely in-frame clones and lacks some. The profile covers 80,000 or so clones, with around four fifths appearing a single time and approximately 0.47% taken by the ten largest. The clonotype originates from a human patient who received a liver transplant. Some T cells here may be from the graft donor. The rearrangement uses TRBV4-3 and TRBJ1-1; D is ambiguous. This specimen consisted of CD4+ T cells from blood, obtained approximately 3.5 years after liver transplant. The CDR3 nucleotides read TGCGCCAGCAGCCAAGATTTTAGGAACACTGAAGCTTTCTTT. Its translation is CASSQDFRNTEAFF.